This TCR beta chain was captured in a study of T cells after yellow fever vaccination. MiXCR, run by TCRdb on the 5' RACE reads, gives a single entry per CDR3 protein. The sample lists roughly 520,000 distinct CDR3 sequences, 21% occurring once. The sample consisted of PBMCs, taken less than 25 days after the first yellow fever vaccination. The sequence was collected from a young man who received the YFV17D yellow fever vaccine.

DNA for the CDR3: TGCAGTGCTTCCCGACTAGCGGGCTCCTACGAGCAGTACTTC. Amino acid sequence: CSASRLAGSYEQYF. The chain has TRBV20-1 and TRBJ2-7; TRBD2 agrees at 10 bases. Losses at the gene ends were 5 bases for V and 0 bases for J; bases not matched to a gene: 4. Germline V gives CDR1 DFQATT, CDR2 SNEGSKA (reference sequence). This CDR3 spans 14 amino acids.